A selection of T cell receptor beta chains follows, all from one sample in a study of blood T cells in healthy people across ages. From the 5' RACE reads, TCRdb called clonotypes with MiXCR, one entry per CDR3 protein. The sample has 1.5 million to 2 million distinct CDR3 sequences; around 50% are singletons. The sample comprised blood. These receptors were obtained from a woman aged 35 to 49 in good health. Each CDR3 is given with its conserved first and last residue. The D gene is left open where the match is weak. A row's size may be missing; if present it is once, few, many or a size class.

DNA: TGTGCCAGCAGACAGGGGCCGGGGCAGCCCCAGCATTTT; CDR3: CASRQGPGQPQHF; length: 13; size: NA; J: TRBJ1-5; V: TRBV6-2/TRBV6-3; D: TRBD1
DNA: TGCAGCGTTGATGGCCCGGGTTTGACGCCGCAGTATTTT; CDR3: CSVDGPGLTPQYF; length: 13; size: NA; J: TRBJ2-3; V: TRBV29-1; D: NA
DNA: TGTGCCAGCAGCGACGGGACTAGCGGGGCGTACACAGATACGCAGTATTTT; CDR3: CASSDGTSGAYTDTQYF; length: 17; size: NA; J: TRBJ2-3; V: TRBV5-5; D: TRBD2
DNA: TGCGCCAGCAGCTTGTCTCCGGGGACTAGCGGGGGCAATGAGCAGTTCTTC; CDR3: CASSLSPGTSGGNEQFF; length: 17; size: NA; J: TRBJ2-1; V: TRBV5-1; D: TRBD2
DNA: TGTGCCAGCAGTCCCTGGACTAGCGGGGGAACCAAAAACATTCAGTACTTC; CDR3: CASSPWTSGGTKNIQYF; length: 17; size: NA; J: TRBJ2-4; V: TRBV12-3/TRBV12-4; D: TRBD2
DNA: TGCGCCAGCAGCTTGGCCATTAGAGCTGCTGAGCAGTTCTTC; CDR3: CASSLAIRAAEQFF; length: 14; size: NA; J: TRBJ2-1; V: TRBV5-1; D: NA
DNA: TGTGCCAGCTCACCATTGTTCTTCGGGGCAGTCACAGATACGCAGTATTTT; CDR3: CASSPLFFGAVTDTQYF; length: 17; size: NA; J: TRBJ2-3; V: TRBV18; D: NA
DNA: TGTGCCAGCAGCAAACTACAGGCGGGTAGCTCCTACGAGCAGTACTTC; CDR3: CASSKLQAGSSYEQYF; length: 16; size: NA; J: TRBJ2-7; V: TRBV21-1; D: NA
DNA: TGTGCCAGCAGCTTAGCGCTGGGGAGGGCGGTGATACCTGAAGCTTTCTTT; CDR3: CASSLALGRAVIPEAFF; length: 17; size: once; J: TRBJ1-1; V: TRBV7-2; D: NA
DNA: TGTGCCAGCAGCGTAGGTGCGTCGGGGGGGGTATACAATGAGCAGTTCTTC; CDR3: CASSVGASGGVYNEQFF; length: 17; size: NA; J: TRBJ2-1; V: TRBV9; D: TRBD2
DNA: TGTGCCAGCAGTTACTCCGGAGACCTTAACACTGAAGCTTTCTTT; CDR3: CASSYSGDLNTEAFF; length: 15; size: NA; J: TRBJ1-1; V: TRBV6-5; D: NA
DNA: TGTGCCAGCACCGGACAGAGCATAACTGGGGCCAACGTCCTGACTTTC; CDR3: CASTGQSITGANVLTF; length: 16; size: NA; J: TRBJ2-6; V: TRBV7-9; D: NA
DNA: TGTGCCAGCAGCTTAACGTCAGTAGGGAACACAGATACGCAGTATTTT; CDR3: CASSLTSVGNTDTQYF; length: 16; size: few; J: TRBJ2-3; V: TRBV7-2; D: NA
DNA: TGTGCCAGCAATTCCTTCCAGCGGGTACCCAATGAGCAGTTCTTC; CDR3: CASNSFQRVPNEQFF; length: 15; size: few; J: TRBJ2-1; V: TRBV12-3/TRBV12-4; D: NA
DNA: TGTGCCATCAGTCCCCAGGGCTCATATCAGCCCCAGCATTTT; CDR3: CAISPQGSYQPQHF; length: 14; size: NA; J: TRBJ1-5; V: TRBV10-3; D: NA
DNA: TGTGCCAGCAGTCGTTGGGGGAGCGGGACCCAAGAGACCCAGTACTTC; CDR3: CASSRWGSGTQETQYF; length: 16; size: NA; J: TRBJ2-5; V: TRBV12-3/TRBV12-4; D: TRBD2
DNA: TGTGCCAGCAGTGGACAGGACTACCCCAATGAAAAACTGTTTTTT; CDR3: CASSGQDYPNEKLFF; length: 15; size: NA; J: TRBJ1-4; V: TRBV25-1; D: NA
DNA: TGTGCCAGCAGGAACACAGGGTTAGGGACAGATACGCAGTATTTT; CDR3: CASRNTGLGTDTQYF; length: 15; size: many; J: TRBJ2-3; V: TRBV12-3/TRBV12-4; D: NA
DNA: TGTGCCAGCAGTCCGGACGGCTGGGCAGTAGGCTACACCTTC; CDR3: CASSPDGWAVGYTF; length: 14; size: once; J: TRBJ1-2; V: TRBV6-5; D: NA
DNA: TGCAGTGCTAGAGAAGAAATGAAGGGGGCACTAGGCAATGAGCAGTTCTTC; CDR3: CSAREEMKGALGNEQFF; length: 17; size: few; J: TRBJ2-1; V: TRBV20-1; D: TRBD1
DNA: TGTGCCAGCAGCCCCCGGACTAGCAAACTTTACGATACGCAGTATTTT; CDR3: CASSPRTSKLYDTQYF; length: 16; size: NA; J: TRBJ2-3; V: TRBV9; D: TRBD2
DNA: TGCAGCGCCTTACGGGACAGTCACTCCTACGAGCAGTACTTC; CDR3: CSALRDSHSYEQYF; length: 14; size: few; J: TRBJ2-7; V: TRBV29-1; D: TRBD1
DNA: TGTGCCAGCAGTGCGACAGGTACTAGCTCCTACGAGCAGTACTTC; CDR3: CASSATGTSSYEQYF; length: 15; size: few; J: TRBJ2-7; V: TRBV2; D: NA
DNA: TGTGCCAGCAGAGCGGACAGGGGGGTCTACGAGCAGTACTTC; CDR3: CASRADRGVYEQYF; length: 14; size: few; J: TRBJ2-7; V: TRBV6-2/TRBV6-3; D: TRBD1
DNA: TGCGCCAGCAGCTTGGCTCCGCTAGCGGGGGGAGGCAATGAGCAGTTCTTC; CDR3: CASSLAPLAGGGNEQFF; length: 17; size: few; J: TRBJ2-1; V: TRBV5-1; D: TRBD2
DNA: TGTGCCAGCAGCTTCAGGACCACCCCCGGCGAGCAGTACTTC; CDR3: CASSFRTTPGEQYF; length: 14; size: NA; J: TRBJ2-7; V: TRBV7-2; D: NA
DNA: TGTGCCAGCAGTGCGGAGCGGGGGTTCCTCACAGATACTCAGTATTTT; CDR3: CASSAERGFLTDTQYF; length: 16; size: few; J: TRBJ2-3; V: TRBV2; D: TRBD2
DNA: TGCAGCGTTGAAGGGGACACGGAGTTCTATGGCTACACCTTC; CDR3: CSVEGDTEFYGYTF; length: 14; size: NA; J: TRBJ1-2; V: TRBV29-1; D: NA